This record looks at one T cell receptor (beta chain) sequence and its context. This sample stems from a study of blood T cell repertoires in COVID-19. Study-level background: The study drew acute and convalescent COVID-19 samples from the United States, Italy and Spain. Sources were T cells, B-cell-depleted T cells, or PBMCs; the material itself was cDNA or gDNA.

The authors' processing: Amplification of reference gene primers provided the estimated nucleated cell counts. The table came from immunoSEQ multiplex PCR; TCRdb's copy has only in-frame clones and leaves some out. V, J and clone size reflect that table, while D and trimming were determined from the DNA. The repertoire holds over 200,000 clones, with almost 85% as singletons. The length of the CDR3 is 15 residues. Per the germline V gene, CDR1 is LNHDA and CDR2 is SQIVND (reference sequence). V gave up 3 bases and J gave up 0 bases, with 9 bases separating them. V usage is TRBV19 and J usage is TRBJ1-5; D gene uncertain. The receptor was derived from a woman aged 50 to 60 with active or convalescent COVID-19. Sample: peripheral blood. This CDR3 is CASSIGGISNQPQHF. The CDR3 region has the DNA TGTGCCAGTAGTATCGGAGGGATTAGCAATCAGCCCCAGCATTTT.